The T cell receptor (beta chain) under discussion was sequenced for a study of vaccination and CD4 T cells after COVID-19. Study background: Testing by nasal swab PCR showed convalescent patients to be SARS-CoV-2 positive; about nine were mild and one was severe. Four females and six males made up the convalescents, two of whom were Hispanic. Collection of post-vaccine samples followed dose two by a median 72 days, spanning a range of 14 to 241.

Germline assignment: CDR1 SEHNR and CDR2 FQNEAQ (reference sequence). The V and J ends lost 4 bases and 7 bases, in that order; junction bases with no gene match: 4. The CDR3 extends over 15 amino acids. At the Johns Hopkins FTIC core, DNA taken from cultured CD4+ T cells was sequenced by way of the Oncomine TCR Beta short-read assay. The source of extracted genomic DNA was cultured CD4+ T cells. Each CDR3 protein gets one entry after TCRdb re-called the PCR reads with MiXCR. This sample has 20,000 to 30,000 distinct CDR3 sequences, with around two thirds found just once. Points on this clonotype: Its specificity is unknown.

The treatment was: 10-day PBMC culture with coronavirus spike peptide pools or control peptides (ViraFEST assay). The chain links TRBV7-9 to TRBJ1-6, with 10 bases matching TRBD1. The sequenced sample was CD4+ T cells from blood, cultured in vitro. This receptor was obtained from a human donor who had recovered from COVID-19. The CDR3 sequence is CASSSGQGQNSPLHF. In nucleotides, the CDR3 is TGTGCCAGCAGCTCGGGACAGGGGCAAAATTCACCCCTCCACTTT. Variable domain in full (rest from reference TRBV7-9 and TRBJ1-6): DTGVSQNPRHKITKRGQNVTFRCDPISEHNRLYWYRQTLGQGPEFLTYFQNEAQLEKSRLLSDRFSAERPKGSFSTLEIQRTEQGDSAMYLCASSSGQGQNSPLHFGNGTRLTVT.